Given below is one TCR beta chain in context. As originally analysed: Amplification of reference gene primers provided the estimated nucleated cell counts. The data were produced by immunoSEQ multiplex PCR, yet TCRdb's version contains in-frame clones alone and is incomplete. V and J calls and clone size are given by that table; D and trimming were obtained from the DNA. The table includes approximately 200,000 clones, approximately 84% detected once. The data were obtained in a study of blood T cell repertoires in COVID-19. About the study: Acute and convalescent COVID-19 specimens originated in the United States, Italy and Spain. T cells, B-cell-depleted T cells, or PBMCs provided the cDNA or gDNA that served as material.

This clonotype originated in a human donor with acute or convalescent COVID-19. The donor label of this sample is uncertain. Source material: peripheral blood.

Written as DNA, the CDR3 is TGCAGTGCTAGTGGTGGTAGTCGGGACACTGAAGCTTTCTTT. This gives the protein CSASGGSRDTEAFF. This chain connects TRBV20-1 to TRBJ1-1; D ambiguous. Trimming took 3 bases from V and 3 from J, leaving 14 bases between them. Germline assignment: CDR1 DFQATT and CDR2 SNEGSKA (reference sequence). This CDR3 has 14 amino acids.